The sequence of this T cell receptor (beta chain) was determined in a study of early T cells in non-severe SARS-CoV-2 infection. The overall study: Unpaired chains resulted from sequencing bulk RNA of unsorted whole blood. Points from the study as a whole: Matching against VDJdb likely underestimated virus-specific expansions, favoring anti-spike CD8.

Per germline, CDR1 SNHLY and CDR2 FYNNEI. The length of the CDR3 is 10 residues. The ends were cut back, 6 bases at V and 7 bases at J, with 4 bases in the middle. There are many counts of this clonotype. Its specificity is unknown. Individual cDNA molecules were tagged with unique molecular identifiers, the study reported. TCRdb re-called the 5' RACE reads with MiXCR, one entry per CDR3 protein. The table includes about 48,000 distinct CDR3 sequences, 6.5% to 9.5% detected once. Sequencing was performed on whole blood. This chain links TRBV2 with TRBJ2-4; D call uncertain. This clonotype was sampled from an adult who was a healthcare worker with PCR-confirmed SARS-CoV-2 infection or an uninfected control (not recorded which). CDR3 amino acids: CASRFNIQYF. CDR3 nucleotides: TGTGCCAGCAGGTTCAACATTCAGTACTTC. Based on the CDR3 plus reference TRBV2 and TRBJ2-4, the full variable domain is EPEVTQTPSHQVTQMGQEVILRCVPISNHLYFYWYRQILGQKVEFLVSFYNNEISEKSEIFDDQFSVERPDGSNFTLKIRSTKLEDSAMYFCASRFNIQYFGAGTRLSVL.